Each of the 11 T cell receptor beta chains below was sequenced from the same sample in a study of response to subunit inactivated influenza vaccine. A single record per CDR3 protein comes from TCRdb applying MiXCR to the RT-PCR reads. This table has about 520,000 distinct CDR3 sequences, roughly 23% appearing once. This material consisted of CD4+ T cells sorted from PBMCs, taken around 5 days after vaccination. All receptors derive from a man aged 50 to 59 who received an inactivated influenza vaccine.

This clonotype was counted between two and nine times. The chain links TRBV12-3 or TRBV12-4 to TRBJ2-7, with D unclear. This CDR3 comprises 13 residues. Trimming stripped 2 bases from V and 3 bases from J, with 8 bases between. CDR3 residues: CASSLLGYYEQYF. The DNA of the CDR3 is TGTGCCAGCAGTTTATTGGGGTACTACGAGCAGTACTTC.

The sample holds a few counts of this clonotype. The chain employs TRBV5-1 and TRBJ2-5, with D maybe TRBD1 (6 bases). This CDR3 has 14 amino acids. V was trimmed by 2 bases and J by 5 bases, leaving 13 bases between them. CDR1 is SGHRS, CDR2 YFSETQ, per germline. CDR3 sequence: CASSFRVQGETQYF. CDR3 in DNA: TGCGCCAGCAGCTTCCGGGTCCAGGGGGAGACCCAGTACTTC.

This clonotype occurred a few times. The chain couples TRBV20-1 to TRBJ1-2, with D unresolved. This CDR3 is 11 amino acids long. V was shortened by 0 bases and J by 10 bases, with 9 bases between the two germline ends. Per the germline V gene, CDR1 is DFQATT and CDR2 is SNEGSKA (reference sequence). Written as DNA, the CDR3 is TGCAGTGCTAGAGATTACCTACTCTACACCTTC. It yields the protein CSARDYLLYTF.

This clonotype was recorded a few times. This chain joins TRBV12-3 or TRBV12-4 and TRBJ1-2; D is unclear. There are 14 residues in the CDR3. Trimming took off 6 bases at V and 2 bases at J, with 13 bases between the two ends. The CDR3 nucleotides are TGTGCCAGCAGCGCTGACGGGAAGAACTATGGCTACACCTTC. Amino acid sequence: CASSADGKNYGYTF.

The V gene is TRBV6-1, the J gene TRBJ1-3; D perhaps matches TRBD1 (6 bases). The length of the CDR3 is 16 residues. V gave up 4 bases and J gave up 0 bases, with 13 bases separating them. CDR1 is MNHNS and CDR2 is SASEGT in the germline V gene. Here the CDR3 DNA reads TGTGCCAGCAGTGTCCACGGGGGCCCCTCTGGAAACACCATATATTTT. This sequence encodes CASSVHGGPSGNTIYF.

This clonotype was seen more than once but under ten times. V usage is TRBV10-3 and J usage is TRBJ2-1; a possible D gene is TRBD2 (6 bases). This CDR3 spans 14 amino acids. Germline values: CDR1 ENHRY, CDR2 SYGVKD. Trimming took off 2 bases at V and 10 bases at J, with 15 bases between the two ends. CDR3 protein: CAISEGARGREQFF. The CDR3 nucleotides read TGTGCCATCAGTGAGGGGGCCCGGGGGAGGGAGCAGTTCTTC.

This clonotype was recorded a few times. The V call is TRBV14, the J call TRBJ1-1, with a weak D call TRBD1 (5 bases). V was clipped by 1 base and J by 10 bases, with 13 bases between them. The CDR3 spans 13 residues. Germline V lookup: CDR1 SGHDN, CDR2 FVKESK. CDR3 DNA sequence: TGTGCCAGCAGCCAAGGGCAGGGCCTCTCAGCTTTCTTT. Amino acids: CASSQGQGLSAFF.

This chain uses TRBV2 with TRBJ2-5, with TRBD1 matching 7 bases. V lost 6 bases, J lost 2 bases, and 6 bases stayed unmatched. This CDR3 region has 14 residues. The V gene's germline CDR1 is SNHLY and CDR2 FYNNEI. CDR3 DNA sequence: TGTGCCAGCAGACAGGGGCCCTATCAAGAGACCCAGTACTTC. This gives the protein CASRQGPYQETQYF.

The chain joins TRBV5-5 to TRBJ1-4, with 7 bases that match TRBD1. The germline gives CDR1 SGHKS, CDR2 YYEKEE (reference sequence). The CDR3 is made up of 15 amino acids. V was pared by 4 bases and J by 5 bases, with 8 bases of the junction left unmatched. The CDR3 region has the DNA TGTGCCAGCAGCCAAATGCAGGGGGGAAATGAAAAACTGTTTTTT. Its translation is CASSQMQGGNEKLFF.

Details on this clonotype: Since a much larger clone is just one base distant, this may be a read error. The V call is TRBV7-2, the J call TRBJ2-5; 14 positions match TRBD2. CDR1 and CDR2 from the germline V gene are SGHTA and FQGNSA. Unmatched junction bases numbered 2, after V lost 4 bases and J lost 4 bases. There are 15 residues in the CDR3. CDR3 nucleotides: TGTGCCAGCAGCTGGACTAGCGGGGGGCCAGAGACCCAGTACTTC. Translated, it gives CASSWTSGGPETQYF.

The chain links TRBV6-1 to TRBJ2-3; 7 nucleotides align to TRBD2. V trimming: 5 bases; J trimming: 4 bases; junction bases outside the gene matches: 9. Per germline, CDR1 MNHNS and CDR2 SASEGT. The CDR3 runs to 15 residues. CDR3 sequence (DNA): TGTGCCAGCAGTCCGCCGGGACTAAAAGCAGATACGCAGTATTTT. It translates to CASSPPGLKADTQYF.